One sample yielded the 19 T cell receptor beta chains listed below, sequenced in a study of Tregs in tolerant kidney transplant recipients. TCRdb's copy holds only in-frame clones and misses some; the assay was immunoSEQ multiplex PCR. The sample has approximately 8,100 clones, roughly 34% seen once. After 6 days with irradiated graft donor PBMCs, CFSE-labeled recipient PBMCs were FACS-sorted. The antigens these receptors bind are not known. The specimen was CD8+ T cells from blood cultured with allogeneic cells, collected before the transplant. The receptors originated from a human patient who received a combined kidney and bone marrow transplant.

This clone turned up a few times. The gene calls are TRBV7-6 and TRBJ2-1; 14 bases line up with TRBD2. The CDR3 is made up of 13 amino acids. V was clipped by 1 base and J by 15 bases; unmatched bases: 2. In germline, CDR1 is SGHVS, CDR2 FNYEAQ. CDR3 protein: CASSLGLAGGMFF. The CDR3 DNA is TGTGCCAGCAGCTTAGGACTAGCGGGGGGGATGTTCTTC.

In this sample, this clone turned up a few times. In DNA form, the CDR3 reads TGTGCCAGCAGCTTGGACAGGACCTACGAGCAGTACTTC. Encoded protein: CASSLDRTYEQYF. The chain links TRBV5-8 to TRBJ2-7; TRBD1 is a possible D gene (5 bases). Germline CDR1 is SGHTS and CDR2 is YDEGEE. Trimming cost V 0 bases and J 2 bases, with 6 bases left between them. The CDR3 is made up of 13 amino acids.

This chain links TRBV9 with TRBJ2-1; the match to TRBD2 covers 13 bases. In germline, CDR1 is SGDLS, CDR2 YYNGEE. This CDR3 contains 16 residues. Germline trimming cut 4 bases from V and 7 bases from J; bases unmatched to any gene: 8. CDR3 sequence: CASSPLGLAGLNEQFF. In DNA, the CDR3 is TGTGCCAGCAGCCCATTGGGACTAGCGGGACTTAATGAGCAGTTCTTC.

The chain links TRBV6-6 to TRBJ1-2; maybe TRBD1 (6 bases). Trimming shortened V by 5 bases and J by 10 bases, and 17 bases separated the two germline ends. CDR3 size: 13 residues. Per the germline V gene, CDR1 is MNHNY and CDR2 is SVGAGI (reference sequence). The CDR3 loop is CASSNREFVIYTF. DNA of the CDR3: TGTGCCAGCAGTAACAGGGAATTTGTCATCTACACCTTC.

The V call is TRBV4-1, the J call TRBJ2-4; 9 bases align to TRBD1. CDR3 length: 18 residues. The trim removed 4 bases at V and 1 base at J, leaving 11 bases unmatched. The V gene's germline CDR1 is MGHRA and CDR2 YSYEKL. The DNA for the CDR3 is TGCGCCAGCAGCCCGACCCCGGGACAGGGTTTGGCCAAAAACATTCAGTACTTC. This gives the protein CASSPTPGQGLAKNIQYF.

The rearrangement joins TRBV6-1 to TRBJ2-1, with TRBD2 identical over 8 bases. The CDR3 is 16 residues long. The V gene end was trimmed by 1 base and the J gene end by 0 bases; junction bases not matched to a gene: 2. The V gene's germline CDR1 is MNHNS and CDR2 SASEGT. The CDR3 region is CASSEVGGVSYNEQFF. The CDR3 DNA follows: TGTGCCAGCAGTGAAGTCGGGGGGGTCTCCTACAATGAGCAGTTCTTC.

By share, this clone ranks as medium-sized (0.01 to 0.1%). The CDR3, as DNA: TGTGCCAGCAGCTTGGGACACGAAAAACTGTTTTTT. Its protein is CASSLGHEKLFF. V is TRBV5-5 and J is TRBJ1-4; D unresolved. This CDR3 is 12 amino acids long. V lost 0 bases and J 8 bases, leaving 5 bases between the germline ends. The germline V gene encodes CDR1 SGHKS and CDR2 YYEKEE (reference sequence).

The chain joins TRBV7-2 to TRBJ2-3, with 8 bases identical to TRBD2. The CDR3 has 16 residues. The germline gives CDR1 SGHTA, CDR2 FQGNSA. V lost 4 bases and J lost 2; bases outside the gene matches: 8. The CDR3 loop is CASSSRGAALTDTQYF. CDR3 DNA sequence: TGTGCCAGCAGCTCGCGGGGGGCCGCCCTCACAGATACGCAGTATTTT.

The CDR3 nucleotides are TGCGCCAGCAGCCCCCCCGGAGGGAAGGCGAACACTGAAGCTTTCTTT. Translating gives CASSPPGGKANTEAFF. This chain uses TRBV4-1 with TRBJ1-1; D call uncertain. The CDR3 totals 16 residues. Trimming shortened V by 4 bases and J by 1 base, and 16 bases separated the two germline ends. CDR1 is MGHRA and CDR2 is YSYEKL in the germline V gene.

The genes are TRBV9 and TRBJ1-3; 9 bases are a match to TRBD1. With 0 bases clipped from V and 2 bases from J, the junction kept 3 bases outside the gene matches. CDR1 SGDLS and CDR2 YYNGEE come from the germline V gene. The CDR3 spans 16 residues. CDR3 protein: CASSVARTGAGNTIYF. The DNA for the CDR3 is TGTGCCAGCAGCGTAGCCCGGACAGGGGCTGGAAACACCATATATTTT.

By share of the sample, this clone is medium-sized. The chain uses TRBV2 and TRBJ2-7, with D possibly TRBD2 on 5 matching bases. There are 13 residues in the CDR3. Germline lookup yields CDR1 SNHLY and CDR2 FYNNEI. V shed 8 bases and J shed 2 bases, with 13 bases lying between them. The CDR3 DNA follows: TGTGCCAGCCGAGGGTACAGCACCTACGAGCAGTACTTC. Translation gives CASRGYSTYEQYF.

This clone has only a few counts. This chain joins TRBV9 and TRBJ2-6; 9 bases are shared with TRBD1. CDR3 length: 16 amino acids. CDR1 and CDR2 (germline): SGDLS, YYNGEE. The V segment lost 0 bases and the J segment 2 bases; nucleotides outside the gene matches: 0. DNA of the CDR3: TGTGCCAGCAGCGTAGGGACAGGGGCTGGGGCCAACGTCCTGACTTTC. It yields the protein CASSVGTGAGANVLTF.

V is TRBV19 and J is TRBJ2-2; possible D gene TRBD1, 6 bases. This CDR3 contains 14 residues. CDR1 is LNHDA, CDR2 SQIVND, per germline (reference sequence). Trimming took 10 bases from V and 2 from J, leaving 14 bases between them. The CDR3 protein is CATRWTVNTGELFF. The CDR3 coding sequence is TGTGCCACCCGCTGGACAGTAAACACCGGGGAGCTGTTTTTT.

This clone was seen a few times. The rearrangement uses TRBV5-4 and TRBJ2-2; 9 nucleotides match TRBD1. Trimming at V came to 4 bases and at J to 2 bases, leaving 6 bases not matched to a gene. The CDR3 length is 16 residues. Germline V CDR1 and CDR2: SGHNT, YYREEE (reference sequence). In DNA form, the CDR3 reads TGTGCCAGCAGCCATGAGGACAGGGGAAACACCGGGGAGCTGTTTTTT. Its protein product is CASSHEDRGNTGELFF. The variable domain in full, completed from reference TRBV5-4 and TRBJ2-2, reads ETGVTQSPTHLIKTRGQQVTLRCSSQSGHNTVSWYQQALGQGPQFIFQYYREEENGRGNFPPRFSGLQFPNYSSELNVNALELDDSALYLCASSHEDRGNTGELFFGEGSRLTVL.

This clone was observed a few times. The chain links TRBV2 to TRBJ1-1; perhaps TRBD1 as D (6 bases). The CDR3 has 15 residues. Germline assignment: CDR1 SNHLY and CDR2 FYNNEI. V was shortened by 5 bases and J by 2 bases, with 15 bases between the two germline ends. The CDR3: CASSSQGTGNTEAFF. As DNA, the CDR3 is TGTGCCAGCAGTTCACAGGGAACGGGAAACACTGAAGCTTTCTTT.

This clone is judged medium-sized. The chain combines TRBV2 with TRBJ2-3; tentative D call: TRBD1 (5 bases). Germline loops: CDR1 SNHLY, CDR2 FYNNEI. CDR3 length equals 13 residues. This CDR3 reads CAFTRAPPDTQYF. In nucleotides, the CDR3 is TGTGCATTTACCAGGGCCCCCCCAGATACGCAGTATTTT.

This clone is termed medium-sized (0.01 to 0.1%). This chain connects TRBV27 to TRBJ1-1; D is unresolved. V gave up 3 bases and J gave up 6 bases, with 11 bases separating them. The V gene's germline CDR1 is MNHEY and CDR2 SMNVEV (reference sequence). The CDR3 extends over 13 amino acids. CDR3 in amino acids: CASSFGVGAEAFF. In DNA form, the CDR3 reads TGTGCCAGCAGTTTTGGCGTCGGGGCTGAAGCTTTCTTT.

This clone was counted between two and nine times. The rearrangement joins TRBV4-1 to TRBJ2-5; D perhaps matches TRBD2 (6 bases). V lost 5 bases, J lost 4 bases, and 11 bases lay in between. This CDR3 contains 13 residues. CDR1 MGHRA and CDR2 YSYEKL come from the germline V gene. Here the CDR3 reads CASSSLGGETQYF. The CDR3 DNA sequence: TGCGCCAGCAGCTCCCTCGGGGGAGAGACCCAGTACTTC.

This clone appeared a few times. The V and J genes are TRBV7-6 and TRBJ2-7; 14 bases align to TRBD2. The CDR3 covers 18 residues. CDR1 and CDR2 (germline): SGHVS, FNYEAQ. V shed 3 bases, J shed 1 base, and the junction held 8 bases outside the gene matches. The CDR3 reads CASSFGLAGGLLSYEQYF. In DNA form, the CDR3 reads TGTGCCAGCAGCTTCGGACTAGCGGGAGGACTCCTTTCCTACGAGCAGTACTTC.